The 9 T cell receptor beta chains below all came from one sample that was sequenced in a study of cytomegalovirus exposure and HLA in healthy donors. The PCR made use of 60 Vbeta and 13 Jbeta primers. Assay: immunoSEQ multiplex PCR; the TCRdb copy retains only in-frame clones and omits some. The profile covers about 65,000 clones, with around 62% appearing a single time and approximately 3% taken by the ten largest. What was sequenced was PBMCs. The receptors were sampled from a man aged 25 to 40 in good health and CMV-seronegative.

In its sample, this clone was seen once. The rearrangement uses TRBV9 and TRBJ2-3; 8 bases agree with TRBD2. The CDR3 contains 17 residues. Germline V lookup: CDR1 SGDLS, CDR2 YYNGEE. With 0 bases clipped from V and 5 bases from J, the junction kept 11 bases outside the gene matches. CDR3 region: CASSVAGGASGVDTQYF. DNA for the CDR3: TGTGCCAGCAGCGTAGCCGGGGGGGCCTCAGGGGTAGATACGCAGTATTTT.

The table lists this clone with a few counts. CDR3 DNA: TGTGCCAGTACTCAAGGGGACAGCCAAAACGCGGAGACCCAGTACTTC. It yields the protein CASTQGDSQNAETQYF. The V call is TRBV19, the J call TRBJ2-5; TRBD1 matches 7 bases. Germline assignment: CDR1 LNHDA and CDR2 SQIVND (reference sequence). The CDR3 covers 16 residues. Trimming cost V 7 bases and J 5 bases; bases outside gene matches: 16.

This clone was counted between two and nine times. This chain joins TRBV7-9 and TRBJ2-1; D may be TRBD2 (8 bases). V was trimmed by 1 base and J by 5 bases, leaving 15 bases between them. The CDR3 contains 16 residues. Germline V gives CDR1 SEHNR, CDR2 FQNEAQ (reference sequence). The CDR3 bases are TGTGCCAGCAGCTTAGGTAGCGGGACAGCAAACAATGAGCAGTTCTTC. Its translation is CASSLGSGTANNEQFF.

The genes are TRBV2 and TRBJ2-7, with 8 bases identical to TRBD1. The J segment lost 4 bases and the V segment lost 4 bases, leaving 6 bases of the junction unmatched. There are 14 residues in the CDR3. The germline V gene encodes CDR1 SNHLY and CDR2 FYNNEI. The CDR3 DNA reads TGTGCCAGCAGTGCGGGCAGGGGGCGGTACGAGCAGTACTTC. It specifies CASSAGRGRYEQYF. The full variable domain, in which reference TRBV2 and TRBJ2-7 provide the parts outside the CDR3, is EPEVTQTPSHQVTQMGQEVILRCVPISNHLYFYWYRQILGQKVEFLVSFYNNEISEKSEIFDDQFSVERPDGSNFTLKIRSTKLEDSAMYFCASSAGRGRYEQYFGPGTRLTVT.

The CDR3 loop reads CASSTGWNTEAFF. In nucleotides, the CDR3 is TGTGCCAGCAGTACGGGGTGGAACACTGAAGCTTTCTTT. This chain connects TRBV2 to TRBJ1-1, with D uncertain. This CDR3 is built from 13 residues. From germline, CDR1 is SNHLY and CDR2 FYNNEI. Trimming pared 5 bases from V and 1 base from J, leaving 8 bases between.

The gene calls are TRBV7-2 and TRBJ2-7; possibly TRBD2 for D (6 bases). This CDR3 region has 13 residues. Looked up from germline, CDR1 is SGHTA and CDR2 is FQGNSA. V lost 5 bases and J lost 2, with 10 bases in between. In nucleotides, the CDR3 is TGTGCCAGCAGCGGGAGGCCTACCTACGAGCAGTACTTC. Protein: CASSGRPTYEQYF.

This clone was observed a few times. DNA for the CDR3: TGTGCCAGCAGTCAACAGGGGCCCAATGAAAAACTGTTTTTT. It yields the protein CASSQQGPNEKLFF. The chain recombines TRBV6-5 with TRBJ1-4; TRBD1 aligns across 7 bases. The J segment lost 5 bases and the V segment lost 5 bases, leaving 5 bases of the junction unmatched. CDR1 MNHEY and CDR2 SVGAGI come from the germline V gene. This CDR3 region has 14 residues.

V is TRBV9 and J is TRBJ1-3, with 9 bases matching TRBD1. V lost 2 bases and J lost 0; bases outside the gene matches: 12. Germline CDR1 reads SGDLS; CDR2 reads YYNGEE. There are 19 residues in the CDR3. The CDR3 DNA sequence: TGTGCCAGCAGCGTGCGTCCGGCCGGACAGGGGAGCTCTGGAAACACCATATATTTT. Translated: CASSVRPAGQGSSGNTIYF.

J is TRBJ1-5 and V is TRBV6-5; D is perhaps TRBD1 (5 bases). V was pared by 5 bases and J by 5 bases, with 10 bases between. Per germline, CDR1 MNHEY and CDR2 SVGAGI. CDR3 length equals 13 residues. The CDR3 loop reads CASSPGPHQPQHF. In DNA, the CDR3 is TGTGCCAGCAGTCCAGGGCCACATCAGCCCCAGCATTTT.